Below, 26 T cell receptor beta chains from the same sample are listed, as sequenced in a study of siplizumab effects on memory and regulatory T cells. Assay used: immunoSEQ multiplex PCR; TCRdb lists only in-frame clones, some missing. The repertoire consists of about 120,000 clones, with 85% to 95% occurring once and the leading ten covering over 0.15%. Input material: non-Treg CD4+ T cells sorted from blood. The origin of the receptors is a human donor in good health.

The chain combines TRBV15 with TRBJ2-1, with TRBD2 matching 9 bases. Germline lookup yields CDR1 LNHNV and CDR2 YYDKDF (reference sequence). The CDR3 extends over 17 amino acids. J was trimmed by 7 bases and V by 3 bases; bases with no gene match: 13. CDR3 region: CATSRNLDSGGENEQFF. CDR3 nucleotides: TGTGCCACCAGCAGGAATTTAGATAGCGGGGGAGAGAATGAGCAGTTCTTC.

CDR3 loop: CASSTTGAGNTEAFF. CDR3 nucleotides: TGTGCCAGCTCAACGACAGGGGCGGGGAACACTGAAGCTTTCTTT. The chain recombines TRBV18 with TRBJ1-1; TRBD1 aligns across 8 bases. This CDR3 comprises 15 residues. V was clipped by 5 bases and J by 1 base; unmatched bases: 6. Germline V gene lookup returns CDR1 KGHSH and CDR2 LQKENI. The variable domain in full, completed from reference TRBV18 and TRBJ1-1, reads NAGVMQNPRHLVRRRGQEARLRCSPMKGHSHVYWYRQLPEEGLKFMVYLQKENIIDESGMPKERFSAEFPKEGPSILRIQQVVRGDSAAYFCASSTTGAGNTEAFFGQGTRLTVV.

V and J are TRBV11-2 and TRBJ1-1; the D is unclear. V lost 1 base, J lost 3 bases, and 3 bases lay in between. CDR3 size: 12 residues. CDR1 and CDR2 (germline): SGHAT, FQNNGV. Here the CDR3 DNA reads TGTGCCAGCAGCTTAGGAGACACTGAAGCTTTCTTT. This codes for CASSLGDTEAFF.

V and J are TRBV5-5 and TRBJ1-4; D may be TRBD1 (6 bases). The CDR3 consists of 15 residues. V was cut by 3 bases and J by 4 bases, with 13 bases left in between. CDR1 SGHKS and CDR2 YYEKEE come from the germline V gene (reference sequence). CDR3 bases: TGTGCCAGCAGCTCGGCAGGGGTGGGTAATGAAAAACTGTTTTTT. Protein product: CASSSAGVGNEKLFF. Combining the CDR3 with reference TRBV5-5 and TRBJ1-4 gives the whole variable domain DAGVTQSPTHLIKTRGQQVTLRCSPISGHKSVSWYQQVLGQGPQFIFQYYEKEERGRGNFPDRFSARQFPNYSSELNVNALLLGDSALYLCASSSAGVGNEKLFFGSGTQLSVL.

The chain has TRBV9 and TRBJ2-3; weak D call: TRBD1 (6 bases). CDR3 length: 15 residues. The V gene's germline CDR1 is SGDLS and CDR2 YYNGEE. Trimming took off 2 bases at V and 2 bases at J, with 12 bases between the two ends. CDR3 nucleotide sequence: TGTGCCAGCAGCGTCGGCCAGGGGAACACAGATACGCAGTATTTT. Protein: CASSVGQGNTDTQYF.

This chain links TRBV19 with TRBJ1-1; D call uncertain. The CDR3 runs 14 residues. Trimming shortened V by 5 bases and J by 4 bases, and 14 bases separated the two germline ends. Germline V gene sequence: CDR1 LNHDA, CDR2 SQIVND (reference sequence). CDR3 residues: CASSPSSVGTEAFF. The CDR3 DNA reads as TGTGCCAGTAGTCCGTCTTCAGTTGGCACTGAAGCTTTCTTT.

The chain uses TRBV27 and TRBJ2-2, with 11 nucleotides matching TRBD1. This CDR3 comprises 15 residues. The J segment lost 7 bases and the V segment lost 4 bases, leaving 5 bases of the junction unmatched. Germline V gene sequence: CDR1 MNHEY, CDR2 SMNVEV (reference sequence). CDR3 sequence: CASSSWDRGNGELFF. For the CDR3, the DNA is TGTGCCAGCAGTTCCTGGGACAGGGGGAACGGGGAGCTGTTTTTT.

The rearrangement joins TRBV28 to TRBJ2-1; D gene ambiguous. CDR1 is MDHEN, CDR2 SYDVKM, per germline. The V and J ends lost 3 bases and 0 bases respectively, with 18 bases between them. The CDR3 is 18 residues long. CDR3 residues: CASSLQDGFFSSYNEQFF. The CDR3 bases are TGTGCCAGCAGTTTGCAGGACGGGTTTTTTAGCTCCTACAATGAGCAGTTCTTC.

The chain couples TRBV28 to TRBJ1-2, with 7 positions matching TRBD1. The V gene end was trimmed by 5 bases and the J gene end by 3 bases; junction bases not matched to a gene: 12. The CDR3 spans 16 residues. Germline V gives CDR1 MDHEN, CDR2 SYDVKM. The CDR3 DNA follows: TGTGCCAGCAGTCCTCCCCCCGGACAGGAGGACTATGGCTACACCTTC. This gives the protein CASSPPPGQEDYGYTF.

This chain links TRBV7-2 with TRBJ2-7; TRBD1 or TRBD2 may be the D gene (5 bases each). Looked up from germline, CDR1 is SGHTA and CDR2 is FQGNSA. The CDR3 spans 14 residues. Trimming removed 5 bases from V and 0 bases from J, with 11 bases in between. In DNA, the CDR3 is TGTGCCAGCAGCCCCGGGACGGACTCCTACGAGCAGTACTTC. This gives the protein CASSPGTDSYEQYF.

The CDR3 spells CASSLGLAGGRDTQYF. CDR3 coding DNA: TGTGCCAGCAGCTTAGGACTAGCGGGGGGGCGGGATACGCAGTATTTT. The chain uses TRBV7-6 and TRBJ2-3; 14 nucleotides match TRBD2. The J segment lost 6 bases and the V segment lost 1 base, leaving 3 bases of the junction unmatched. Germline V gene lookup returns CDR1 SGHVS and CDR2 FNYEAQ. The CDR3 contains 16 residues.

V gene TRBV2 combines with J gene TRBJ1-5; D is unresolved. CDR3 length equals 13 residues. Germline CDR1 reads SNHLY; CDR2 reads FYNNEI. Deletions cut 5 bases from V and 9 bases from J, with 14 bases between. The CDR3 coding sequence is TGTGCCAGCAGTAGGGATATCGCGGGGCCCCAGCATTTT. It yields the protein CASSRDIAGPQHF.

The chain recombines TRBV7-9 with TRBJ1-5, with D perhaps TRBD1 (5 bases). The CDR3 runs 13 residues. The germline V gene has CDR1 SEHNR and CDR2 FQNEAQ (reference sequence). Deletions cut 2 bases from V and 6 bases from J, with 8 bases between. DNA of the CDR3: TGTGCCAGCAGCTTAACCGGGGGTCAGCCCCAGCATTTT. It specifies CASSLTGGQPQHF.

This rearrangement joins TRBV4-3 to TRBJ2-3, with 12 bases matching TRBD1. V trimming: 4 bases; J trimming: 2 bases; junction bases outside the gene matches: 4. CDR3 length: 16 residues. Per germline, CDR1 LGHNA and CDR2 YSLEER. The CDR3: CASSLGTGGPTDTQYF. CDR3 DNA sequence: TGCGCCAGCAGCCTGGGGACAGGGGGCCCCACAGATACGCAGTATTTT.

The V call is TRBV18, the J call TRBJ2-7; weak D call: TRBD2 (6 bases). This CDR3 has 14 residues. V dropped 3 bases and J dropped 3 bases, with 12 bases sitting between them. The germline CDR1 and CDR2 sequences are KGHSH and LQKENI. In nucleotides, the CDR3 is TGTGCCAGCTCACCGGGGGGAGGACGCTACGAGCAGTACTTC. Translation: CASSPGGGRYEQYF.

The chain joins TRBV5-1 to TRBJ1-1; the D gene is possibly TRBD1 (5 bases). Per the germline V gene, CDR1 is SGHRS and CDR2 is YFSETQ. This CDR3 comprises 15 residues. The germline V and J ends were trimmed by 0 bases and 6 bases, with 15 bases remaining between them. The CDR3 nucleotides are TGCGCCAGCAGCTTGGAACGGGAGGGGCTGGCTGAAGCTTTCTTT. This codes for CASSLEREGLAEAFF.

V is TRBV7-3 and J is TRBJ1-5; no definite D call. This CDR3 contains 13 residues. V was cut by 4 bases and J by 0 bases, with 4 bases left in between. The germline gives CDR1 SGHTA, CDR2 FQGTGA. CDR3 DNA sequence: TGTGCCAGCAGCTCTTATAGCAATCAGCCCCAGCATTTT. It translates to CASSSYSNQPQHF.

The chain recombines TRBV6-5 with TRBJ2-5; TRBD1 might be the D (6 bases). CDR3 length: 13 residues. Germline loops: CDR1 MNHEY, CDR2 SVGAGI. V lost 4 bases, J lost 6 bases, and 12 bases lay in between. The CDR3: CASSSGTIQTQYF. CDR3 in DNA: TGTGCCAGCAGTTCTGGGACAATCCAGACCCAGTACTTC.

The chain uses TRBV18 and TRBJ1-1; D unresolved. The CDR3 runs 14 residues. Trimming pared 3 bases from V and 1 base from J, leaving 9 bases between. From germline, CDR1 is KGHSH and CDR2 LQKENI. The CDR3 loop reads CASSPVNPNTEAFF. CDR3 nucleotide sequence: TGTGCCAGCTCACCGGTCAACCCGAACACTGAAGCTTTCTTT.

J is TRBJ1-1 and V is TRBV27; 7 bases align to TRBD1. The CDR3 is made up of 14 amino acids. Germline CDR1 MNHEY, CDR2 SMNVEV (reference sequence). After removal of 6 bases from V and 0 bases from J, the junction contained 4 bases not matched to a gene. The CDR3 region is CASRTGRVNTEAFF. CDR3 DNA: TGTGCCAGCAGGACAGGGAGGGTGAACACTGAAGCTTTCTTT.

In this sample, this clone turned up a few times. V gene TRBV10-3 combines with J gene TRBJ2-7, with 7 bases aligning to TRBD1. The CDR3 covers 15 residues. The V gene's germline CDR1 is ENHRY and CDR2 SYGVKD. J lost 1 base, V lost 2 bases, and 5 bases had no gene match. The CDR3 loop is CAISETQGVSYEQYF. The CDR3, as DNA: TGTGCCATCAGTGAGACGCAGGGGGTTTCCTACGAGCAGTACTTC.

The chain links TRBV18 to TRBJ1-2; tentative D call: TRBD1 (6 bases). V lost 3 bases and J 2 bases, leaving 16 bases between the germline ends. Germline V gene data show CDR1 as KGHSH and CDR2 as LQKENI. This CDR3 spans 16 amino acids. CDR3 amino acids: CASSPSFRTGNYGYTF. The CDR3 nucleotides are TGTGCCAGCTCACCCTCGTTTAGAACAGGGAACTATGGCTACACCTTC.

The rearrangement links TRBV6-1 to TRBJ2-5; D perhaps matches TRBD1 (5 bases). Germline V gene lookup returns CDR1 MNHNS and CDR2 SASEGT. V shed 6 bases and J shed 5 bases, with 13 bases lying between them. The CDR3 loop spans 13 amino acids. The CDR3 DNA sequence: TGTGCCAGCAGATCGACAGTCCGGGAGACCCAGTACTTC. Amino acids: CASRSTVRETQYF.

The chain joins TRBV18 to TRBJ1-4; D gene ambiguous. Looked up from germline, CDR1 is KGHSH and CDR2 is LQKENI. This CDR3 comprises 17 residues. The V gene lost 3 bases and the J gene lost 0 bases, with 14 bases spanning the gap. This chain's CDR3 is CASSPRAPGATNEKLFF. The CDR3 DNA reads TGTGCCAGCTCACCTAGGGCGCCGGGTGCAACTAATGAAAAACTGTTTTTT.

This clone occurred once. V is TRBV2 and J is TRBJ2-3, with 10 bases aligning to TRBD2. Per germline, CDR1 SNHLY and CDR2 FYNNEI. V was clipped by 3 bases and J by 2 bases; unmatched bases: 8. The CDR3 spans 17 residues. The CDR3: CASSEGRTSGNTDTQYF. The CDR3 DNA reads TGTGCCAGCAGTGAGGGTAGGACTAGCGGTAACACAGATACGCAGTATTTT. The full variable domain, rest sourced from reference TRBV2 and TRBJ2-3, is EPEVTQTPSHQVTQMGQEVILRCVPISNHLYFYWYRQILGQKVEFLVSFYNNEISEKSEIFDDQFSVERPDGSNFTLKIRSTKLEDSAMYFCASSEGRTSGNTDTQYFGPGTRLTVL.

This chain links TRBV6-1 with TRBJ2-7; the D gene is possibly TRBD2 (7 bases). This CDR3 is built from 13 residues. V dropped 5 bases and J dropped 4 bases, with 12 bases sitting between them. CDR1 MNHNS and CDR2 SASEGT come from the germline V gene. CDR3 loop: CASSNREGYEQYF. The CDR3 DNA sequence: TGTGCCAGCAGTAACAGGGAGGGATACGAGCAGTACTTC.